The 18 T cell receptor beta chains in this list originate from one sample, sequenced in a study of spatial heterogeneity in lung cancer. Time point denoted: sample taken at primary tumor resection. TCRdb recomputed calls from the 5' RACE reads with MiXCR, one row per CDR3 protein. The repertoire consists of approximately 52,000 distinct CDR3 sequences, with approximately 5% occurring once and the leading ten covering 11%. This sample comprised PBMCs, obtained at surgery. The receptor set was obtained from a male donor with early-stage non-small cell lung cancer.

At least ten counts were recorded for this clonotype. V and J are TRBV12-3 or TRBV12-4 and TRBJ1-2; D may be TRBD1 (6 bases). Trimming pared 0 bases from V and 7 bases from J, leaving 6 bases between. This CDR3 comprises 12 residues. The CDR3: CASSLARGGYTF. The CDR3 DNA reads as TGTGCCAGCAGTTTAGCCAGGGGTGGCTACACCTTC.

This clonotype showed up many times. CDR3 in DNA: TGTGCCAGCAGCCCATTGAGTGGGTACGAGCAGTACTTC. Protein: CASSPLSGYEQYF. The chain is built from TRBV6-5 and TRBJ2-7; D not resolved. V was clipped by 6 bases and J by 4 bases, with 13 bases between them. The CDR3 covers 13 residues. Germline-derived CDR1 and CDR2 are MNHEY and SVGAGI.

This clonotype was counted many times. This chain joins TRBV19 and TRBJ2-7; 9 nucleotides line up with TRBD2. V dropped 5 bases and J dropped 4; count of bases not matched to a gene: 6. There are 14 residues in the CDR3. Germline V gene lookup returns CDR1 LNHDA and CDR2 SQIVND (reference sequence). The chain's CDR3 is CASSRAGGPYEQYF. In nucleotides, the CDR3 is TGTGCCAGTAGTCGGGCGGGAGGGCCTTACGAGCAGTACTTC.

This clonotype was seen a handful of times. V is TRBV6-5 and J is TRBJ2-5; no firm D call. Germline-derived CDR1 and CDR2 are MNHEY and SVGAGI. V was clipped by 2 bases and J by 4 bases, with 8 bases between them. CDR3 length equals 13 residues. CDR3 coding DNA: TGTGCCAGCAGTTACAATATTGGAGAGACCCAGTACTTC. It is translated as CASSYNIGETQYF.

This chain connects TRBV10-3 to TRBJ2-1, with D perhaps TRBD1 (7 bases). This CDR3 contains 14 residues. The germline gives CDR1 ENHRY, CDR2 SYGVKD. Trimming left V 11 bases short and J 8 bases short, with 22 bases between. The DNA of the CDR3 is TGTGCCGCACAGGGGAGGCCCGATGGGGATGAGCAGTTCTTC. It encodes CAAQGRPDGDEQFF.

This clonotype was detected ten times or more. The chain recombines TRBV20-1 with TRBJ2-1; TRBD2 agrees at 8 bases. Germline CDR1 reads DFQATT; CDR2 reads SNEGSKA (reference sequence). Trimming removed 3 bases from V and 8 bases from J; junction bases left unmatched: 12. This CDR3 spans 15 amino acids. The CDR3 sequence is CSASGLAGSGHEQFF. The CDR3 nucleotides read TGCAGTGCTAGTGGGTTAGCGGGGTCAGGCCATGAGCAGTTCTTC.

This clonotype was picked up many times. The rearrangement links TRBV7-2 to TRBJ2-5; D unresolved. V shed 2 bases and J shed 1 base, with 17 bases lying between them. The CDR3 runs 17 residues. The germline V gene has CDR1 SGHTA and CDR2 FQGNSA. CDR3 sequence reads: CASSLSRGLLTQETQYF. CDR3 coding DNA: TGTGCCAGCAGCTTATCTCGCGGTCTCCTTACCCAAGAGACCCAGTACTTC.

This clonotype was detected many times. The gene calls are TRBV5-1 and TRBJ2-1, with TRBD2 matching 7 bases. This CDR3 is built from 14 residues. Looked up from germline, CDR1 is SGHRS and CDR2 is YFSETQ. J lost 4 bases, V lost 1 base, and 2 bases had no gene match. CDR3 nucleotide sequence: TGCGCCAGCAGCTTGCCAGCGGGGTACAATGAGCAGTTCTTC. It specifies CASSLPAGYNEQFF.

There are many counts of this clonotype. The chain carries TRBV6-2 or TRBV6-3 and TRBJ2-5; D unresolved. V gave up 2 bases and J gave up 2 bases, with 9 bases separating them. Per the germline V gene, CDR1 is MNHEY and CDR2 is SVGEGT. The CDR3 has 14 residues. CDR3: CASSYRDQQETQYF. The DNA for the CDR3 is TGTGCCAGCAGTTACAGAGATCAACAAGAGACCCAGTACTTC.

This clonotype was detected only a few times. J is TRBJ1-5 and V is TRBV12-3 or TRBV12-4; no definite D call. The CDR3 covers 14 residues. V lost 3 bases and J 0 bases, leaving 6 bases between the germline ends. The CDR3 is CASSLQNSNQPQHF. CDR3 sequence (DNA): TGTGCCAGCAGTTTGCAGAATAGCAATCAGCCCCAGCATTTT.

This clonotype was seen ten or more times. This chain joins TRBV27 and TRBJ2-7, with 7 bases lining up with TRBD2. V was pared by 6 bases and J by 3 bases, with 8 bases of the junction left unmatched. Germline values: CDR1 MNHEY, CDR2 SMNVEV (reference sequence). This CDR3 spans 14 amino acids. CDR3 nucleotide sequence: TGTGCCAGCAGCAATCCCTGGGGGGGCTACGAGCAGTACTTC. Protein sequence: CASSNPWGGYEQYF.

This clonotype was detected many times. The chain couples TRBV29-1 to TRBJ2-2; the D is unclear. Trimming left V 7 bases short and J 3 bases short, with 12 bases between. CDR3 length equals 13 residues. Germline CDR1 reads SQVTM; CDR2 reads ANQGSEA. The CDR3 region is CSGRSVYTGELFF. The CDR3 nucleotides are TGCAGCGGACGGAGCGTATACACCGGGGAGCTGTTTTTT.

This clonotype came up many times. The rearrangement joins TRBV11-2 to TRBJ2-3, with no clear D. Germline V lookup: CDR1 SGHAT, CDR2 FQNNGV. Trimming shortened V by 5 bases and J by 4 bases, and 10 bases separated the two germline ends. The CDR3 is 13 residues long. The CDR3 reads CASSPGGADTQYF. The CDR3 DNA sequence: TGTGCCAGCAGCCCCGGTGGGGCAGATACGCAGTATTTT.

This clonotype was counted ten times or more. The chain recombines TRBV28 with TRBJ2-1, with D possibly being TRBD2 (6 bases). V was trimmed by 2 bases and J by 4 bases, leaving 12 bases between them. The length of the CDR3 is 15 residues. CDR1 and CDR2 (germline): MDHEN, SYDVKM. The CDR3 nucleotides read TGTGCCAGCAGTTTAGGCGGGATAGGATACAATGAGCAGTTCTTC. Its translation: CASSLGGIGYNEQFF.

This clonotype was seen ten or more times. The genes are TRBV3-2 and TRBJ2-4. TRBV3-2 counts as a pseudogene. The CDR3 is made up of 16 amino acids. The CDR3, as DNA: TGTGCCAGCAGCCAAGAAACCGGTATAGCCAAAAACATTCAGTACTTC. It specifies CASSQETGIAKNIQYF.

This clonotype showed up many times. V and J are TRBV5-1 and TRBJ2-7, with D perhaps TRBD1 (6 bases). The CDR3 totals 13 residues. Germline loops: CDR1 SGHRS, CDR2 YFSETQ. V lost 4 bases, J lost 5 bases, and 13 bases lay in between. CDR3 sequence: CASSLRQADEQYF. CDR3 nucleotide sequence: TGCGCCAGCAGCCTACGACAGGCCGACGAGCAGTACTTC.

This clonotype was observed many times. The chain links TRBV11-2 to TRBJ2-6; weak D call: TRBD1 (6 bases). The CDR3 has 19 residues. Trimming pared 5 bases from V and 4 bases from J, leaving 24 bases between. Germline V lookup: CDR1 SGHAT, CDR2 FQNNGV. The DNA of the CDR3 is TGTGCCAGCAGCCCTCTCTCGGGCCAGGGGCCTGGAGGGGCCAACGTCCTGACTTTC. Residues: CASSPLSGQGPGGANVLTF.

This clonotype was seen more than once but under ten times. A much larger clone sits a single nucleotide away, making a read error possible. This chain connects TRBV27 to TRBJ2-1; D is perhaps TRBD1 or TRBD2 (5 bases each). The CDR3 spans 15 residues. CDR1 MNHEY and CDR2 SMNVEV come from the germline V gene (reference sequence). V lost 5 bases to trimming and J lost 11 bases, with 22 bases between them. The CDR3 DNA is TGTGCCAGCAGTCCCCGGCCCCAGCCGGGGCATCAGCAGTTCTTC. Protein: CASSPRPQPGHQQFF.